This passage covers 21 T cell receptor beta chains from one sample sequenced in a study of cytomegalovirus exposure and HLA in healthy donors. The PCR had 60 Vbeta and 13 Jbeta primers. Using immunoSEQ multiplex PCR, the repertoire was profiled, and TCRdb retains in-frame clones only, with some absent. This sample's table reports 100,000 to 150,000 clones. Source material: PBMCs. These receptor sequences come from a woman aged 40 to 55 in good health and CMV-seropositive.

This chain links TRBV5-1 with TRBJ1-1, with D hard to call. Germline V lookup: CDR1 SGHRS, CDR2 YFSETQ. CDR3 length: 12 amino acids. V was shortened by 5 bases and J by 1 base, with 6 bases between the two germline ends. This chain's CDR3 is CASREANTEAFF. DNA for the CDR3: TGCGCCAGCAGGGAGGCGAACACTGAAGCTTTCTTT.

The V gene is TRBV15, the J gene TRBJ2-7; maybe TRBD2 (7 bases). From germline, CDR1 is LNHNV and CDR2 YYDKDF (reference sequence). V was pared by 6 bases and J by 6 bases, with 21 bases between. This CDR3 has 15 residues. The CDR3: CATRNFTGRAAEQYF. The CDR3 nucleotides are TGTGCCACCAGAAACTTCACAGGGAGGGCCGCCGAGCAGTACTTC.

The chain combines TRBV6-5 with TRBJ1-1, with 7 bases lining up with TRBD1. J gave up 4 bases and V 3 bases, and 5 bases lay outside the gene matches. CDR3 length: 14 residues. Germline loops: CDR1 MNHEY, CDR2 SVGAGI. The CDR3 loop reads CASSYTTGITEAFF. CDR3 bases: TGTGCCAGCAGTTATACGACAGGGATCACTGAAGCTTTCTTT.

The chain couples TRBV19 to TRBJ1-5; TRBD1 matches at 7 bases. V gave up 6 bases and J gave up 4 bases; unmatched junction bases: 9. The CDR3 is made up of 15 amino acids. The germline gives CDR1 LNHDA, CDR2 SQIVND (reference sequence). CDR3 in DNA: TGTGCCAGTAGCCCCTTCAGGGGGGTTAATCAGCCCCAGCATTTT. Its protein is CASSPFRGVNQPQHF.

The chain is built from TRBV6-4 and TRBJ2-1, with TRBD2 as a possible D gene (7 bases). The V end lost 0 bases, the J end lost 9 bases, and 15 bases lay between the germline ends. Germline V gives CDR1 MRHNA, CDR2 SNTAGT. There are 15 residues in the CDR3. The CDR3 DNA reads TGTGCCAGCAGTGACTCAGGGGGAGGGGGGAGTGAGCAGTTCTTC. This gives the protein CASSDSGGGGSEQFF.

The chain links TRBV7-2 to TRBJ2-7; 15 bases line up with TRBD2. V was pared by 10 bases and J by 0 bases, with 10 bases of the junction left unmatched. Germline V gene data show CDR1 as SGHTA and CDR2 as FQGNSA. The CDR3 spans 17 residues. CDR3 DNA: TGTGCCATCAGAGGACTAGCGGGAGGGTCAGGCTCCTACGAGCAGTACTTC. Translated: CAIRGLAGGSGSYEQYF.

CDR3 amino acids: CASRLPLGGTEAFF. CDR3 nucleotide sequence: TGTGCCAGCAGGCTACCCCTAGGGGGCACTGAAGCTTTCTTT. The V gene is TRBV28, the J gene TRBJ1-1; a possible D gene is TRBD1 (6 bases). Trimming took off 6 bases at V and 4 bases at J, with 15 bases between the two ends. Germline values: CDR1 MDHEN, CDR2 SYDVKM. The CDR3 loop spans 14 amino acids.

The CDR3 DNA follows: TGCGCCAGCAGCGCATCCGGGACTAGCGGGAGTGGCGGCACAGATACGCAGTATTTT. Protein sequence: CASSASGTSGSGGTDTQYF. The genes are TRBV5-1 and TRBJ2-3, with 14 bases matching TRBD2. V shed 4 bases and J 1 base; nucleotides not matched to a gene: 11. CDR1 and CDR2 from the germline V gene are SGHRS and YFSETQ. The length of the CDR3 is 19 residues. Drawing the rest from reference TRBV5-1 and TRBJ2-3, the complete variable domain is KAGVTQTPRYLIKTRGQQVTLSCSPISGHRSVSWYQQTPGQGLQFLFEYFSETQRNKGNFPGRFSGRQFSNSRSEMNVSTLELGDSALYLCASSASGTSGSGGTDTQYFGPGTRLTVL.

This chain links TRBV15 with TRBJ2-1; tentative D call: TRBD2 (6 bases). CDR3 size: 16 residues. V was pared by 3 bases and J by 2 bases, with 14 bases between. CDR1 is LNHNV and CDR2 is YYDKDF in the germline V gene (reference sequence). CDR3 coding DNA: TGTGCCACCAGCAGGGGACGGGAGTCTACCTACAATGAGCAGTTCTTC. Residues: CATSRGRESTYNEQFF.

The V call is TRBV7-2, the J call TRBJ1-1; D is uncertain. Germline V lookup: CDR1 SGHTA, CDR2 FQGNSA. The length of the CDR3 is 15 residues. V dropped 5 bases and J dropped 1 base, with 14 bases sitting between them. The CDR3 sequence: CASSKQAFPNTEAFF. In DNA form, the CDR3 reads TGTGCCAGCAGCAAGCAAGCCTTTCCGAACACTGAAGCTTTCTTT.

This chain uses TRBV10-1 with TRBJ2-5; possibly TRBD2 for D (6 bases). This CDR3 spans 19 amino acids. V lost 5 bases and J lost 2, with 27 bases in between. The germline gives CDR1 WNHNN, CDR2 SYGVQD (reference sequence). As DNA, the CDR3 is TGCGCCAGCAGTACATATTATAGTGGCGGGATAACTCGACAAGAGACCCAGTACTTC. This translates into CASSTYYSGGITRQETQYF.

The genes are TRBV27 and TRBJ1-1; a weak D match, TRBD1 (5 bases). Germline CDR1 and CDR2: MNHEY and SMNVEV (reference sequence). V was cut by 5 bases and J by 0 bases, with 13 bases left in between. The CDR3 is made up of 15 amino acids. CDR3 nucleotides: TGTGCCAGCAGTACAGGACGGAACATGAACACTGAAGCTTTCTTT. Its protein is CASSTGRNMNTEAFF.

The chain joins TRBV27 to TRBJ1-1; D unresolved. Germline V gives CDR1 MNHEY, CDR2 SMNVEV (reference sequence). Trimming took off 8 bases at V and 10 bases at J, with 17 bases between the two ends. The CDR3 loop spans 12 amino acids. CDR3 sequence: CASEDVVGRAFF. DNA of the CDR3: TGTGCCAGCGAAGACGTCGTTGGGAGAGCTTTCTTT.

The rearrangement uses TRBV5-1 and TRBJ2-5, with D unclear. The germline V and J ends were trimmed by 5 bases and 5 bases, with 7 bases remaining between them. The CDR3 contains 11 residues. CDR1 SGHRS and CDR2 YFSETQ come from the germline V gene. CDR3: CASRGSETQYF. CDR3 DNA: TGCGCCAGCAGAGGTAGCGAGACCCAGTACTTC.

CDR3 loop: CASSLVVAGVGETQYF. The CDR3 DNA follows: TGTGCCAGCAGCTTAGTAGTAGCGGGAGTAGGCGAGACCCAGTACTTC. The chain carries TRBV7-9 and TRBJ2-5, with TRBD2 matching 9 bases. CDR1 is SEHNR, CDR2 FQNEAQ, per germline (reference sequence). Unmatched junction bases numbered 8, after V lost 1 base and J lost 5 bases. The CDR3 spans 16 residues. The full variable domain, with the rest looked up from reference TRBV7-9 and TRBJ2-5, is DTGVSQNPRHKITKRGQNVTFRCDPISEHNRLYWYRQTLGQGPEFLTYFQNEAQLEKSRLLSDRFSAERPKGSFSTLEIQRTEQGDSAMYLCASSLVVAGVGETQYFGPGTRLLVL.

The CDR3 sequence: CASSLRGSSYNEQFF. CDR3 nucleotide sequence: TGTGCCAGCAGCCTCAGGGGAAGCTCCTACAATGAGCAGTTCTTC. The rearrangement links TRBV11-3 to TRBJ2-1; possibly TRBD1 for D (6 bases). Trimming cost V 5 bases and J 0 bases, with 11 bases left between them. Germline assignment: CDR1 SGHNT and CDR2 YENEEA. CDR3 size: 15 residues.

This rearrangement joins TRBV5-8 to TRBJ2-2; 10 nucleotides align to TRBD1. Germline-derived CDR1 and CDR2 are SGHTS and YDEGEE. This CDR3 has 15 residues. The ends lost 5 bases at V and 4 bases at J; junction bases unmatched: 5. This CDR3 is CASSPGQGGTGELFF. The CDR3 nucleotides are TGTGCCAGCAGTCCAGGACAGGGGGGCACCGGGGAGCTGTTTTTT. Full variable domain (rest looked up from reference TRBV5-8 and TRBJ2-2): EAGVTQSPTHLIKTRGQQATLRCSPISGHTSVYWYQQALGLGLQFLLWYDEGEERNRGNFPPRFSGRQFPNYSSELNVNALELEDSALYLCASSPGQGGTGELFFGEGSRLTVL.

The gene calls are TRBV29-1 and TRBJ2-5, with TRBD1 matching over 10 bases. The J call may be incorrect, as the DNA end agrees better with TRBJ2-7. The CDR3 is 14 amino acids. The germline V gene encodes CDR1 SQVTM and CDR2 ANQGSEA. CDR3 coding DNA: TGCAGCGTTGTGGTGGACAGGGGGTCCTACGAGCAGTACTTC. Translated: CSVVVDRGSYEQYF.

The chain joins TRBV7-9 to TRBJ1-2, with no clear D. The germline V gene encodes CDR1 SEHNR and CDR2 FQNEAQ (reference sequence). The CDR3 extends over 15 amino acids. Trimming took off 4 bases at V and 4 bases at J, with 16 bases between the two ends. CDR3 protein: CASSSVLGSLYGYTF. CDR3 nucleotide sequence: TGTGCCAGCAGCTCCGTCCTCGGTTCGCTCTATGGCTACACCTTC.

The chain employs TRBV15 and TRBJ1-5; D call uncertain. Trimming took 0 bases from V and 0 from J, leaving 12 bases between them. Per the germline V gene, CDR1 is LNHNV and CDR2 is YYDKDF (reference sequence). The length of the CDR3 is 17 residues. Here the CDR3 DNA reads TGTGCCACCAGCAGAGATCAGGCGGGGTATAGCAATCAGCCCCAGCATTTT. It translates to CATSRDQAGYSNQPQHF.

The chain joins TRBV25-1 to TRBJ1-2; tentative D call: TRBD1 (5 bases). Germline V gene sequence: CDR1 MGHDK, CDR2 SYGVNS. This CDR3 has 14 residues. V lost 6 bases to trimming and J lost 2 bases, with 13 bases between them. The CDR3: CASSRDSVNYGYTF. CDR3 DNA sequence: TGTGCCAGCAGCCGCGACAGCGTAAACTATGGCTACACCTTC.